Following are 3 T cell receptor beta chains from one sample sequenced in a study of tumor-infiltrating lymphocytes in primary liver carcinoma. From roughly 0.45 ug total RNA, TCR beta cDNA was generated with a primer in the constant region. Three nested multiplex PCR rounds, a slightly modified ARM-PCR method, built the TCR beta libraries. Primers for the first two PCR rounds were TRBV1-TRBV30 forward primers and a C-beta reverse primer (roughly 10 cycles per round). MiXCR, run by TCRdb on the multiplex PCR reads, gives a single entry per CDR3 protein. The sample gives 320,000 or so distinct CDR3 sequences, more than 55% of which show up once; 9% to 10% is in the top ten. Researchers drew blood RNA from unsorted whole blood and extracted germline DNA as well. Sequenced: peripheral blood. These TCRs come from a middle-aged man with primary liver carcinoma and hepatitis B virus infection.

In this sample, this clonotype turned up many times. The CDR3 nucleotides are TGCGCCAGCAGTGACCGGAACAATGAGCAGTTCTTC. This sequence encodes CASSDRNNEQFF. The rearrangement links TRBV10-1 to TRBJ2-1; D call uncertain. Trimming removed 3 bases at V and 5 bases at J, with 5 bases between. The CDR3 is 12 residues long. Germline lookup yields CDR1 WNHNN and CDR2 SYGVQD (reference sequence).

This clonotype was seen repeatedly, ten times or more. The CDR3 nucleotides read TGCAGCGTTGCGAGTGACTATGGCTACACCTTC. Translated: CSVASDYGYTF. This rearrangement joins TRBV29-1 to TRBJ1-2; unclear D gene. Looked up from germline, CDR1 is SQVTM and CDR2 is ANQGSEA. Trimming cost V 4 bases and J 3 bases, with 6 bases left between them. This CDR3 region has 11 residues.

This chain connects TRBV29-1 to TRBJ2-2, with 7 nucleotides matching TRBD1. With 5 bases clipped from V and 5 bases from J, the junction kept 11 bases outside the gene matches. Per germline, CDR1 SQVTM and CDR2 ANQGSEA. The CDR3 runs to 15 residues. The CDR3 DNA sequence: TGCAGCGTTACTAAGACAGGGCGAAATACCGGGGAGCTGTTTTTT. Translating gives CSVTKTGRNTGELFF.